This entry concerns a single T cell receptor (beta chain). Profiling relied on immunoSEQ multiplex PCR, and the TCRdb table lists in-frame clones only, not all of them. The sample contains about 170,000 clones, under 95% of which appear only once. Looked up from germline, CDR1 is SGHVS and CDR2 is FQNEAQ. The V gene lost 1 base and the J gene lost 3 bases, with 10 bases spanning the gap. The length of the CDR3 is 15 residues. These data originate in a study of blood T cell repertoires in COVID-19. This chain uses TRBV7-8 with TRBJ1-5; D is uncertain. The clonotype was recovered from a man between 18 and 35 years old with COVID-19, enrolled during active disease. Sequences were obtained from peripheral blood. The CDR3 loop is CASSLGSGTNQPQHF. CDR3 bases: TGTGCCAGCAGCTTAGGAAGCGGCACCAATCAGCCCCAGCATTTT. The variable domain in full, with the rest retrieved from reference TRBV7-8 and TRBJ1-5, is GAGVSQSPRYKVAKRGQDVALRCDPISGHVSLFWYQQALGQGPEFLTYFQNEAQLDKSGLPSDRFFAERPEGSVSTLKIQRTQQEDSAVYLCASSLGSGTNQPQHFGDGTRLSIL.